The 22 T cell receptor beta chains listed next were all sequenced from one sample in a study of blood T cell repertoires in COVID-19 (dated by TCRdb to about 2020). The library was made by the immunoSEQ multiplex PCR assay. As stored in TCRdb, this immuneACCESS dataset retains in-frame rearrangements with V and J assigned. A fraction of the clones does not appear; measured against another copy, unresolved V genes explain less than half of the discrepancy, and the remainder lacks a known reason. In this sample the table shows about 320,000 clones, about nine tenths of which occur a single time. In total, the top ten clones hold approximately 5.5% of the sample. Sequenced input: PBMCs or T cells enriched from blood (not recorded which). Every receptor here comes from a man in his fifties or sixties who had recovered from COVID-19.

The chain uses TRBV28 and TRBJ1-1; D unclear. The CDR3 has 15 amino acids. V dropped 3 bases and J dropped 0 bases, with 11 bases sitting between them. Per germline, CDR1 MDHEN and CDR2 SYDVKM. This CDR3 reads CASSFSGRVNTEAFF. CDR3 sequence (DNA): TGTGCCAGCAGTTTTAGCGGACGGGTGAACACTGAAGCTTTCTTT.

V is TRBV6-2 or TRBV6-3 and J is TRBJ1-5, with a tentative D call TRBD1 (5 bases). The ends were cut back, 5 bases at V and 3 bases at J, with 14 bases in the middle. CDR3 size: 15 residues. Germline CDR1 reads MNHEY; CDR2 reads SVGEGT. Written as DNA, the CDR3 is TGTGCCAGCAGTCCAAACTACAGGTTCAATCAGCCCCAGCATTTT. Protein product: CASSPNYRFNQPQHF.

The genes are TRBV28 and TRBJ1-4, with D possibly matching TRBD1 (6 bases). Trimming shortened V by 3 bases and J by 5 bases, and 13 bases separated the two germline ends. CDR3 size: 15 residues. Germline values: CDR1 MDHEN, CDR2 SYDVKM. The CDR3 sequence is CASSLGAPLNEKLFF. CDR3 DNA sequence: TGTGCCAGCAGTTTGGGGGCTCCCCTCAATGAAAAACTGTTTTTT. Together with reference TRBV28 and TRBJ1-4, the CDR3 gives the full variable domain: DVKVTQSSRYLVKRTGEKVFLECVQDMDHENMFWYRQDPGLGLRLIYFSYDVKMKEKGDIPEGYSVSREKKERFSLILESASTNQTSMYLCASSLGAPLNEKLFFGSGTQLSVL.

V and J are TRBV9 and TRBJ2-7, with a tentative D call TRBD1 (5 bases). The V gene lost 0 bases and the J gene lost 6 bases, with 16 bases spanning the gap. This CDR3 comprises 15 residues. Germline CDR1 and CDR2: SGDLS and YYNGEE. CDR3 residues: CASSVESQGPLEQYF. CDR3 DNA sequence: TGTGCCAGCAGCGTAGAAAGCCAGGGCCCCCTCGAGCAGTACTTC.

V usage is TRBV10-3 and J usage is TRBJ2-3; 11 bases line up with TRBD2. J gave up 6 bases and V 5 bases, and 7 bases lay outside the gene matches. This CDR3 has 15 amino acids. The germline V gene encodes CDR1 ENHRY and CDR2 SYGVKD. CDR3 amino acids: CAISQLAGEGDTQYF. The CDR3 bases are TGTGCCATCAGTCAACTAGCGGGAGAGGGGGATACGCAGTATTTT.

The chain employs TRBV24-1 and TRBJ2-1, with 9 bases lining up with TRBD2. This CDR3 is built from 15 residues. Per germline, CDR1 KGHDR and CDR2 SFDVKD. The V segment lost 4 bases and the J segment 7 bases; nucleotides outside the gene matches: 7. The CDR3 coding sequence is TGTGCCACCAGTGAGACTAGCGGAACAGGGAATGAGCAGTTCTTC. Translated, it gives CATSETSGTGNEQFF.

CDR3 in DNA: TGTGCCAGTACGGGGGGAGCGGTAATCACAGATACGCAGTATTTT. Translated: CASTGGAVITDTQYF. The V call is TRBV3-1 (or the pseudogene TRBV3-2), the J call TRBJ2-3; TRBD2 matches at 7 bases. Losses at the gene ends were 9 bases for V and 2 bases for J; bases not matched to a gene: 11. The CDR3 has 15 amino acids. CDR1 and CDR2 from the germline V gene are LGHDT and YNNKEL (reference sequence).

The chain carries TRBV5-1 and TRBJ2-7; 10 bases agree with TRBD1. The V and J ends lost 0 bases and 2 bases, in that order; junction bases with no gene match: 5. The CDR3 totals 16 residues. Germline-derived CDR1 and CDR2 are SGHRS and YFSETQ. The CDR3, as DNA: TGCGCCAGCAGCTTGGAAGCGGGACAGGGGACCTACGAGCAGTACTTC. Translated: CASSLEAGQGTYEQYF.

J is TRBJ2-1 and V is TRBV6-2 or TRBV6-3, with a possible D match to TRBD2 (5 bases). Trimming removed 5 bases from V and 6 bases from J, with 11 bases in between. The length of the CDR3 is 13 residues. The germline V gene has CDR1 MNHEY and CDR2 SVGEGT. The CDR3 reads CASSKRRGNEQFF. The CDR3, as DNA: TGTGCCAGCAGTAAACGACGGGGCAATGAGCAGTTCTTC.

The gene calls are TRBV5-6 and TRBJ1-2; 8 bases are a match to TRBD1. J gave up 5 bases and V 3 bases, and 6 bases lay outside the gene matches. Germline V gives CDR1 SGHDT, CDR2 YYEEEE. The CDR3 is 14 residues long. The CDR3 is CASSSIDRGYGYTF. In DNA, the CDR3 is TGTGCCAGCAGCTCCATTGACAGGGGTTATGGCTACACCTTC.

The chain couples TRBV5-1 to TRBJ2-3; 7 nucleotides line up with TRBD2. Germline V gene data show CDR1 as SGHRS and CDR2 as YFSETQ. The V and J ends lost 0 bases and 2 bases, in that order; junction bases with no gene match: 3. CDR3 length: 15 residues. The CDR3 nucleotides are TGCGCCAGCAGCTTGGAAGCGGGGACCACAGATACGCAGTATTTT. Amino acids: CASSLEAGTTDTQYF. Drawing the rest from reference TRBV5-1 and TRBJ2-3, the complete variable domain is KAGVTQTPRYLIKTRGQQVTLSCSPISGHRSVSWYQQTPGQGLQFLFEYFSETQRNKGNFPGRFSGRQFSNSRSEMNVSTLELGDSALYLCASSLEAGTTDTQYFGPGTRLTVL.

This chain uses TRBV24-1 with TRBJ2-3; possibly TRBD2 for D (6 bases). Germline V gives CDR1 KGHDR, CDR2 SFDVKD. The CDR3 is 13 residues long. The V end lost 7 bases, the J end lost 1 base, and 8 bases lay between the germline ends. CDR3 loop: CATRASGTDTQYF. The CDR3 nucleotides are TGTGCCACCAGGGCTAGCGGCACAGATACGCAGTATTTT.

This chain joins TRBV19 and TRBJ2-5; D is unclear. The CDR3 totals 13 residues. Trimming removed 5 bases from V and 3 bases from J, with 10 bases in between. Germline V gene lookup returns CDR1 LNHDA and CDR2 SQIVND (reference sequence). CDR3: CASSGQVEETQYF. CDR3 nucleotide sequence: TGTGCCAGTAGTGGGCAGGTGGAAGAGACCCAGTACTTC.

The chain recombines TRBV4-1 with TRBJ2-7, with 7 bases that match TRBD1. The germline V gene encodes CDR1 MGHRA and CDR2 YSYEKL. J lost 3 bases, V lost 0 bases, and 8 bases had no gene match. The CDR3 length is 16 residues. CDR3 amino acids: CASSQDSTGSIYEQYF. Written as DNA, the CDR3 is TGCGCCAGCAGCCAAGATTCGACAGGGAGTATCTACGAGCAGTACTTC.

The V gene is TRBV4-3, the J gene TRBJ2-3, with 7 bases lining up with TRBD1. This CDR3 is 17 amino acids long. With V trimmed by 1 base and J by 4 bases, 11 bases remained unmatched. Germline V gene sequence: CDR1 LGHNA, CDR2 YSLEER. The CDR3 loop is CASSQARGRGGSDTQYF. The CDR3 nucleotides read TGCGCCAGCAGCCAAGCGAGGGGGCGAGGAGGTTCAGATACGCAGTATTTT.

This clone has only a few counts. V is TRBV6-6 and J is TRBJ2-7; 13 nucleotides align to TRBD2. The V segment lost 6 bases and the J segment 1 base; nucleotides outside the gene matches: 15. Germline CDR1 is MNHNY and CDR2 is SVGAGI (reference sequence). This CDR3 has 19 residues. CDR3 nucleotide sequence: TGTGCCAGCAGCCGAACTAGCGGGAGGGCCGGGGGCGCATCCTACGAGCAGTACTTC. This gives the protein CASSRTSGRAGGASYEQYF.

The rearrangement joins TRBV10-2 to TRBJ2-1, with D possibly TRBD2 on 9 matching bases. V was clipped by 0 bases and J by 3 bases, with 24 bases between them. From germline, CDR1 is WSHSY and CDR2 SAAADI. The CDR3 consists of 20 residues. CDR3 in amino acids: CASSESGQGLASGIYNEQFF. CDR3 bases: TGCGCCAGCAGTGAGTCCGGACAGGGTCTCGCTAGCGGGATCTACAATGAGCAGTTCTTC.

This chain uses TRBV18 with TRBJ2-2, with D perhaps TRBD2 (5 bases). The length of the CDR3 is 16 residues. Per germline, CDR1 KGHSH and CDR2 LQKENI. V shed 0 bases and J shed 3 bases, with 11 bases lying between them. CDR3 region: CASSPPQLRDTGELFF. CDR3 DNA: TGTGCCAGCTCACCACCCCAACTGCGGGACACCGGGGAGCTGTTTTTT.

The rearrangement uses TRBV6-5 and TRBJ1-5, with a possible D match to TRBD1 (5 bases). V lost 0 bases and J 6 bases, leaving 12 bases between the germline ends. CDR3 length: 15 residues. The germline V gene encodes CDR1 MNHEY and CDR2 SVGAGI. CDR3 bases: TGTGCCAGCAGTTACTCGAATCAGGGAGGTCAGCCCCAGCATTTT. Translation: CASSYSNQGGQPQHF.

V and J are TRBV7-2 and TRBJ2-7; D possibly corresponds to TRBD2 (6 bases). CDR1 is SGHTA, CDR2 FQGNSA, per germline. The CDR3 has 14 residues. V was trimmed by 6 bases and J by 6 bases, leaving 18 bases between them. The CDR3 reads CASRPGGRYGEQYF. The CDR3 DNA reads as TGTGCCAGCAGGCCTGGTGGGAGGTACGGCGAGCAGTACTTC.

This clone has more than one count but fewer than ten. This chain connects TRBV5-1 to TRBJ2-7; 10 bases fit TRBD2. The germline V gene encodes CDR1 SGHRS and CDR2 YFSETQ. The J segment lost 1 base and the V segment lost 4 bases, leaving 5 bases of the junction unmatched. The CDR3 loop spans 15 amino acids. The CDR3 coding sequence is TGCGCCAGCAGCCTAGCGGGAGAGGCATCCTACGAGCAGTACTTC. It translates to CASSLAGEASYEQYF. Supplemented by reference TRBV5-1 and TRBJ2-7, the full variable domain reads KAGVTQTPRYLIKTRGQQVTLSCSPISGHRSVSWYQQTPGQGLQFLFEYFSETQRNKGNFPGRFSGRQFSNSRSEMNVSTLELGDSALYLCASSLAGEASYEQYFGPGTRLTVT.

The V and J genes are TRBV6-5 and TRBJ1-2; D call uncertain. Germline assignment: CDR1 MNHEY and CDR2 SVGAGI. This CDR3 spans 13 amino acids. Deletions cut 6 bases from V and 2 bases from J, with 10 bases between. CDR3 loop: CASSRPGNYGYTF. CDR3 DNA sequence: TGTGCCAGCAGCCGTCCAGGAAACTATGGCTACACCTTC.